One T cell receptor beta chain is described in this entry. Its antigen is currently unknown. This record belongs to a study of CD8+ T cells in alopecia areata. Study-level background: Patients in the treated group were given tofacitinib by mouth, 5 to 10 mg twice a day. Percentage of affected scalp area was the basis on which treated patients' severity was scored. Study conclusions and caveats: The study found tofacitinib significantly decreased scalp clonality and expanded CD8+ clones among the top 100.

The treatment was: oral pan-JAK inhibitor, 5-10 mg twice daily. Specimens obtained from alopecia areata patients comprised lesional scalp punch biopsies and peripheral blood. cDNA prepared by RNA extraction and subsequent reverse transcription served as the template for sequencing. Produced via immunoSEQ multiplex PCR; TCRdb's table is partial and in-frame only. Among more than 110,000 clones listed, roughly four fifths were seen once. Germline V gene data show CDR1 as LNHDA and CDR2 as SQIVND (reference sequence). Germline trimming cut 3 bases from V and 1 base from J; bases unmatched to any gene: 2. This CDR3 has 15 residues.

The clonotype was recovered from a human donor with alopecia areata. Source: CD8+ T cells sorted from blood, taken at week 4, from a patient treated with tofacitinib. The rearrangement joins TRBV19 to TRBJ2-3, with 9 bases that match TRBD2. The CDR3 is CASSIPSGGTDTQYF. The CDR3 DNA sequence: TGTGCCAGTAGTATCCCTAGCGGGGGCACAGATACGCAGTATTTT.